This T cell receptor beta chain was recovered during a study of blood T cells in healthy people across ages. Study findings and constraints: Researchers said unsorted PBMCs prevented a conclusive naive versus antigen-experienced comparison.

Every donor gave 7.5 to 10 milliliters of peripheral blood. Every sample yielded at least 6.5 million isolated PBMCs. To note about this clonotype: Its antigen is currently unknown. Given a much more abundant clone one base away, this may be a read error.

Through a sample-barcoded 5' primer and a J-beta primer mix, a second PCR was run for roughly 6 to 11 cycles. A template-switch adaptor with 12 random nucleotides tagged each cDNA molecule. TCRdb reanalysed the 5' RACE reads using MiXCR and keeps one entry per CDR3 protein. Among under 1,000,000 distinct CDR3 sequences listed, roughly 34% were seen once. The source is a man between 18 and 29 years old in good health. What was sequenced was blood.

Here the CDR3 reads CASSQVMTSCEQYF. The CDR3 region has the DNA TGCGCCAGCAGCCAGGTTATGACTTCCTGCGAGCAGTACTTC. The chain uses TRBV4-3 and TRBJ2-7, with no clear D. CDR3 length: 14 residues. CDR1 and CDR2 (germline): LGHNA, YSLEER.